The 30 T cell receptor beta chains below all came from one sample that was sequenced in a study of graft-versus-host responses after intestinal transplantation. The repertoire was sequenced with immunoSEQ multiplex PCR; TCRdb's copy has only in-frame clones and lacks some. The table includes about 120,000 clones, roughly 95% detected once. Their specific antigens are unknown. The source material was unstimulated CD8+ T cells sorted from spleen or lymph node cells, sampled before intestinal transplant. The receptors stem from a human donor who received an intestinal transplant.

This chain connects TRBV27 to TRBJ2-6, with D hard to call. The CDR3 has 15 residues. Germline loops: CDR1 MNHEY, CDR2 SMNVEV (reference sequence). V lost 2 bases and J 2 bases, leaving 7 bases between the germline ends. The CDR3 sequence is CASSLVLTGANVLTF. As DNA, the CDR3 is TGTGCCAGCAGTTTAGTACTTACTGGGGCCAACGTCCTGACTTTC.

The CDR3 nucleotides read TGTGCCAGCAGCCGCCGTTTGTGGCAGGGAAACACTGAAGCTTTCTTT. Residues: CASSRRLWQGNTEAFF. The V call is TRBV7-9, the J call TRBJ1-1; D might be TRBD1 (5 bases). The CDR3 runs to 16 residues. CDR1 is SEHNR, CDR2 FQNEAQ, per germline (reference sequence). With 5 bases removed from V and 2 bases from J, the gap between germline ends came to 18 bases. The variable domain in full, with the rest retrieved from reference TRBV7-9 and TRBJ1-1, is DTGVSQNPRHKITKRGQNVTFRCDPISEHNRLYWYRQTLGQGPEFLTYFQNEAQLEKSRLLSDRFSAERPKGSFSTLEIQRTEQGDSAMYLCASSRRLWQGNTEAFFGQGTRLTVV.

This clone showed up just once. V is TRBV2 and J is TRBJ2-2; TRBD1 matches at 10 bases. This CDR3 has 16 residues. Trimming took 3 bases from V and 5 from J; bases not matched to a gene: 6. CDR1 is SNHLY and CDR2 is FYNNEI in the germline V gene. CDR3 coding DNA: TGTGCCAGCAGTGATTCCTGGACAGGGGGGACCGGGGAGCTGTTTTTT. Translation: CASSDSWTGGTGELFF. The full variable domain, completed using reference TRBV2 and TRBJ2-2, is EPEVTQTPSHQVTQMGQEVILRCVPISNHLYFYWYRQILGQKVEFLVSFYNNEISEKSEIFDDQFSVERPDGSNFTLKIRSTKLEDSAMYFCASSDSWTGGTGELFFGEGSRLTVL.

This clone was picked up one time. At one of its ends the junction is not consistent with the germline gene, which may arise from a read error. The chain joins TRBV18 to TRBJ2-5; TRBD1 matches 8 bases. CDR1 and CDR2 from the germline V gene are KGHSH and LQKENI. The CDR3 has 14 amino acids. CDR3 sequence: CASSPEFRGQLHNF. In DNA form, the CDR3 reads TGTGCCAGCTCACCGGAGTTCAGGGGGCAGCTGCATAACTTC.

This chain connects TRBV11-2 to TRBJ2-7; D unclear. The V end was cut by 6 bases, the J end by 1 base, with 4 bases between. From germline, CDR1 is SGHAT and CDR2 FQNNGV. The CDR3 has 11 amino acids. DNA for the CDR3: TGTGCCAGCAGTCGTTCCTACGAGCAGTACTTC. The encoded protein is CASSRSYEQYF.

V and J are TRBV7-2 and TRBJ2-3; TRBD2 matches 10 bases. V lost 5 bases and J lost 4; bases outside the gene matches: 9. This CDR3 spans 16 amino acids. The germline V gene has CDR1 SGHTA and CDR2 FQGNSA. DNA for the CDR3: TGTGCCAGCAGCCATCCGGGACTAGCGCCTGCAGATACGCAGTATTTT. Protein sequence: CASSHPGLAPADTQYF.

V gene TRBV19 combines with J gene TRBJ2-2; possibly TRBD1 or TRBD2 for D (5 bases each). This CDR3 region has 14 residues. V dropped 10 bases and J dropped 3 bases, with 15 bases sitting between them. CDR1 is LNHDA, CDR2 SQIVND, per germline (reference sequence). CDR3 residues: CATTVGVYTGELFF. The DNA of the CDR3 is TGTGCCACCACAGTGGGGGTGTACACCGGGGAGCTGTTTTTT.

The chain carries TRBV5-6 and TRBJ1-2, with 7 bases aligning to TRBD1. The CDR3 runs 14 residues. The ends lost 2 bases at V and 12 bases at J; junction bases unmatched: 13. Germline V gives CDR1 SGHDT, CDR2 YYEEEE. The CDR3 bases are TGTGCCAGCAGCTTTGGTACAGGGGAGGGAGGGGACACCTTC. Residues: CASSFGTGEGGDTF.

This clone came up once. This chain connects TRBV18 to TRBJ1-4; D ambiguous. Germline assignment: CDR1 KGHSH and CDR2 LQKENI. The germline V and J ends were trimmed by 2 bases and 2 bases, with 9 bases remaining between them. This CDR3 has 15 amino acids. As DNA, the CDR3 is TGTGCCAGCTCACCATCCAGAGATACTAATGAAAAACTGTTTTTT. Translation: CASSPSRDTNEKLFF. Full variable domain (outside the CDR3, taken from reference TRBV18 and TRBJ1-4): NAGVMQNPRHLVRRRGQEARLRCSPMKGHSHVYWYRQLPEEGLKFMVYLQKENIIDESGMPKERFSAEFPKEGPSILRIQQVVRGDSAAYFCASSPSRDTNEKLFFGSGTQLSVL.

The V gene is TRBV19, the J gene TRBJ2-1, with no clear D. The CDR3 extends over 15 amino acids. Germline V gene sequence: CDR1 LNHDA, CDR2 SQIVND (reference sequence). Trimming shortened V by 1 base and J by 2 bases, and 9 bases separated the two germline ends. As DNA, the CDR3 is TGTGCCAGTAGTATAGCGGGCGGAACCTACAATGAGCAGTTCTTC. It yields the protein CASSIAGGTYNEQFF.

The chain recombines TRBV2 with TRBJ2-2, with TRBD1 matching over 8 bases. CDR3 size: 14 residues. Losses at the gene ends were 6 bases for V and 6 bases for J; bases not matched to a gene: 6. Per germline, CDR1 SNHLY and CDR2 FYNNEI. This CDR3 is CASSDDRGSGELFF. CDR3 bases: TGTGCCAGCAGCGATGACAGGGGATCCGGGGAGCTGTTTTTT.

The V gene is TRBV5-6, the J gene TRBJ2-2; D is undetermined. CDR1 and CDR2 from the germline V gene are SGHDT and YYEEEE. The CDR3 is 14 residues long. The V end lost 3 bases, the J end lost 0 bases, and 6 bases lay between the germline ends. CDR3 sequence: CASSSGPNTGELFF. The CDR3 region has the DNA TGTGCCAGCAGCTCCGGACCGAACACCGGGGAGCTGTTTTTT.

The chain employs TRBV5-6 and TRBJ1-1; D perhaps matches TRBD1 (5 bases). Germline CDR1 reads SGHDT; CDR2 reads YYEEEE. The CDR3 consists of 16 residues. Trimming removed 0 bases from V and 2 bases from J, with 14 bases in between. The CDR3 coding sequence is TGTGCCAGCAGCTTGGGGGGCGGGTCGGGAAACACTGAAGCTTTCTTT. Encoded protein: CASSLGGGSGNTEAFF.

This chain links TRBV19 with TRBJ1-2; D gene uncertain. Germline values: CDR1 LNHDA, CDR2 SQIVND (reference sequence). The CDR3 spans 16 residues. The germline V and J ends were trimmed by 0 bases and 3 bases, with 14 bases remaining between them. Here the CDR3 DNA reads TGTGCCAGTAGTATAGATCTACGGCCGAATGACTATGGCTACACCTTC. This codes for CASSIDLRPNDYGYTF.

The J gene is TRBJ2-1, the V gene TRBV7-2, with D possibly matching TRBD2 (5 bases). The CDR3 covers 17 residues. V lost 3 bases to trimming and J lost 0 bases, with 15 bases between them. Germline V CDR1 and CDR2: SGHTA, FQGNSA. CDR3 sequence reads: CASSLPKRTSSYNEQFF. The CDR3 bases are TGTGCCAGCAGCTTGCCCAAGCGGACCAGCTCCTACAATGAGCAGTTCTTC.

The chain uses TRBV20-1 and TRBJ2-7; D unclear. CDR1 is DFQATT, CDR2 SNEGSKA, per germline (reference sequence). The V gene lost 3 bases and the J gene lost 3 bases, with 6 bases spanning the gap. The CDR3 totals 11 residues. This CDR3 reads CSASRDYEQYF. In DNA form, the CDR3 reads TGCAGTGCTAGCCGAGACTACGAGCAGTACTTC.

The chain employs TRBV27 and TRBJ2-7, with TRBD2 matching 8 bases. V shed 0 bases, J shed 5 bases, and the junction held 3 bases outside the gene matches. The CDR3 contains 14 residues. CDR1 is MNHEY, CDR2 SMNVEV, per germline (reference sequence). DNA for the CDR3: TGTGCCAGCAGTTTATCCGTAGCGGGAAACGAGCAGTACTTC. Translating gives CASSLSVAGNEQYF.

The J gene is TRBJ1-1, the V gene TRBV28; D is undetermined. Germline V gene data show CDR1 as MDHEN and CDR2 as SYDVKM. V lost 3 bases and J 0 bases, leaving 11 bases between the germline ends. The CDR3 sequence is 15 residues long. The CDR3 DNA is TGTGCCAGCAGTTTGGCCGAGTCCATGAACACTGAAGCTTTCTTT. Translating it yields CASSLAESMNTEAFF.

The chain has TRBV28 and TRBJ2-5; D gene unclear. The DNA end is a closer match to TRBJ2-7, so the J assignment may be wrong. This CDR3 spans 12 amino acids. Germline CDR1 is MDHEN and CDR2 is SYDVKM. In nucleotides, the CDR3 is TGTGCCAGCAGTAGCAGAGGCTACGAGCAGTACTTC. Protein: CASSSRGYEQYF.

The gene calls are TRBV10-3 and TRBJ1-1; a possible D gene is TRBD1 (5 bases). Germline loops: CDR1 ENHRY, CDR2 SYGVKD. Trimming took off 6 bases at V and 3 bases at J, with 17 bases between the two ends. The CDR3 totals 15 residues. This chain's CDR3 is CAISPRGVGDTEAFF. In DNA, the CDR3 is TGTGCCATCAGCCCGCGAGGGGTTGGCGACACTGAAGCTTTCTTT.

CDR3 sequence (DNA): TGCAGCGCCGGGACGGGAAGCTCCTACGAGCAGTACTTC. Its translation: CSAGTGSSYEQYF. V and J are TRBV29-1 and TRBJ2-7; D may be TRBD1 or TRBD2 (5 bases each). V gave up 7 bases and J gave up 0 bases, with 13 bases separating them. From germline, CDR1 is SQVTM and CDR2 ANQGSEA. This CDR3 region has 13 residues.

This clone was seen just once. The V and J genes are TRBV23-1 and TRBJ2-1, with D possibly TRBD1 on 6 matching bases. TRBV23-1 belongs to the ORF category, with a function that is uncertain. The CDR3 extends over 20 amino acids. V was trimmed by 8 bases and J by 3 bases, leaving 32 bases between them. The CDR3 loop reads CASPPERSQGKVDIYNEQFF. CDR3 DNA: TGCGCCAGCCCGCCGGAAAGGAGTCAGGGGAAAGTGGATATCTACAATGAGCAGTTCTTC.

The chain has TRBV4-3 and TRBJ2-1, with D tentatively TRBD2 (6 bases). The CDR3 runs 14 residues. The V gene's germline CDR1 is LGHNA and CDR2 YSLEER. Trimming cost V 3 bases and J 7 bases, with 13 bases left between them. In DNA form, the CDR3 reads TGCGCCAGCAGCCATTCGGACTATCTTAATGAGCAGTTCTTC. Translated: CASSHSDYLNEQFF.

The DNA of the CDR3 is TGTGCCAGCAGTTTATCCCTGACAGGGTATAATTCACCCCTCCACTTT. Amino acid sequence: CASSLSLTGYNSPLHF. The V call is TRBV28, the J call TRBJ1-6, with 7 bases lining up with TRBD1. The CDR3 sequence is 16 residues long. CDR1 and CDR2 from the germline V gene are MDHEN and SYDVKM. The ends lost 1 base at V and 4 bases at J; junction bases unmatched: 4. Based on the CDR3 plus reference TRBV28 and TRBJ1-6, the full variable domain is DVKVTQSSRYLVKRTGEKVFLECVQDMDHENMFWYRQDPGLGLRLIYFSYDVKMKEKGDIPEGYSVSREKKERFSLILESASTNQTSMYLCASSLSLTGYNSPLHFGNGTRLTVT.

The rearrangement joins TRBV9 to TRBJ2-3; no reliable D call. Trimming took 4 bases from V and 0 from J, leaving 18 bases between them. This CDR3 spans 17 amino acids. Germline CDR1 is SGDLS and CDR2 is YYNGEE. CDR3 in DNA: TGTGCCAGCAGCTATCCCCGGGCTCTTTCTAGCACAGATACGCAGTATTTT. It encodes CASSYPRALSSTDTQYF.

V gene TRBV5-5 combines with J gene TRBJ2-5, with a weak D call TRBD1 (7 bases). Deletions cut 5 bases from V and 7 bases from J, with 15 bases between. Looked up from germline, CDR1 is SGHKS and CDR2 is YYEKEE (reference sequence). CDR3 length: 13 amino acids. The CDR3 DNA reads TGTGCCAGCAGGGAGACAGGGCGGGGGACCCAGTACTTC. This translates into CASRETGRGTQYF.

This rearrangement joins TRBV27 to TRBJ2-5, with no clear D. The CDR3 extends over 15 amino acids. Germline values: CDR1 MNHEY, CDR2 SMNVEV (reference sequence). V lost 2 bases and J 0 bases, leaving 10 bases between the germline ends. Here the CDR3 DNA reads TGTGCCAGCAGTTTAGATATTACGTACCAAGAGACCCAGTACTTC. Protein product: CASSLDITYQETQYF.

This rearrangement joins TRBV19 to TRBJ2-7; 12 bases are a match to TRBD2. This CDR3 spans 15 amino acids. Per the germline V gene, CDR1 is LNHDA and CDR2 is SQIVND (reference sequence). J was trimmed by 4 bases and V by 1 base; bases with no gene match: 2. In nucleotides, the CDR3 is TGTGCCAGTAGTATAGGGACTAGCGGGGCATACGAGCAGTACTTC. Protein sequence: CASSIGTSGAYEQYF.

The chain has TRBV15 and TRBJ1-2; unclear D gene. The germline V gene has CDR1 LNHNV and CDR2 YYDKDF (reference sequence). The CDR3 sequence is 13 residues long. Trimming stripped 3 bases from V and 0 bases from J, with 5 bases between. Written as DNA, the CDR3 is TGTGCCACCAGCAGTACAGCTAACTATGGCTACACCTTC. Translation gives CATSSTANYGYTF.

With regard to this clone: The same CDR3 can be traced to other DNA sequences in this sample. V and J are TRBV18 and TRBJ2-7; TRBD1 matches at 8 bases. In germline, CDR1 is KGHSH, CDR2 LQKENI. Trimming took 2 bases from V and 2 from J; bases not matched to a gene: 2. The CDR3 loop spans 14 amino acids. The CDR3, as DNA: TGTGCCAGCTCACCAGGACAGGGTACCTACGAGCAGTACTTC. Residues: CASSPGQGTYEQYF.